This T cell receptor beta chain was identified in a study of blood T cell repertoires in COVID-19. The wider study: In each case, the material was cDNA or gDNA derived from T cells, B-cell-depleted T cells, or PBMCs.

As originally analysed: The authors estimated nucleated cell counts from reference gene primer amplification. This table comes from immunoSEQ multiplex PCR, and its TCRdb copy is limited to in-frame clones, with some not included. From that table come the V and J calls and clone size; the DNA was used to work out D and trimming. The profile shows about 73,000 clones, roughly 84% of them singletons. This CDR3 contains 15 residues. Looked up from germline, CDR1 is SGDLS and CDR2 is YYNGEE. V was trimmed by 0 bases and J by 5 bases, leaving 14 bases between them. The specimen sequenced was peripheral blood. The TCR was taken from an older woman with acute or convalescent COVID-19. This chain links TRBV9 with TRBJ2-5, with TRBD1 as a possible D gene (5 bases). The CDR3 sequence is CASSVGGQSKETQYF. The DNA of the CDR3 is TGTGCCAGCAGCGTAGGGGGCCAGAGCAAGGAGACCCAGTACTTC.